This T cell receptor (beta chain) was sequenced for a study of CD8 T cells in Susac syndrome. Germline V gives CDR1 GTSNPN, CDR2 SVGIG (reference sequence). This CDR3 has 17 amino acids. Trimming cost V 0 bases and J 7 bases, with 19 bases left between them. It was with random hexamers that about 0.45 to 1 ug RNA was reverse transcribed. Each CDR3 protein is one row after TCRdb ran MiXCR on the immunoSEQ multiplex PCR reads. The sample carries roughly 130,000 distinct CDR3 sequences, approximately 96% recorded once. The rearrangement links TRBV30 to TRBJ1-6; possible D gene TRBD1, 6 bases. Sequenced material: CD4+ T cells from PBMCs. The source is a human donor with multiple sclerosis. The CDR3 bases are TGTGCCTGGAGTGTATCGAAAGGGACAAAGGGGAATTCACCCCTCCACTTT. It yields the protein CAWSVSKGTKGNSPLHF.